Presented here are 2 T cell receptor beta chains from one specimen sequenced in a study of cytomegalovirus exposure and HLA in healthy donors. The PCR used 60 Vbeta and 13 Jbeta primers. The assay was immunoSEQ multiplex PCR, and TCRdb's table has in-frame clones only and misses some. The repertoire table contains 91,000 or so clones. Source material: PBMCs. Source of these receptors: a young woman in good health and CMV-seronegative.

The V gene is TRBV7-9, the J gene TRBJ2-7; 10 nucleotides align to TRBD2. The junction had 12 bases not matched to a gene; V was cut back by 1 base and J by 3 bases. The V gene's germline CDR1 is SEHNR and CDR2 FQNEAQ (reference sequence). The CDR3 sequence is 18 residues long. In DNA, the CDR3 is TGTGCCAGCAGCTTAGTGGGGACGAGGACTAGCGGTCGCTACGAGCAGTACTTC. This codes for CASSLVGTRTSGRYEQYF.

This sequence joins TRBV9 and TRBJ2-7; D gene unclear. V was clipped by 0 bases and J by 1 base, with 8 bases between them. This CDR3 is 14 amino acids long. Germline CDR1 SGDLS, CDR2 YYNGEE. The CDR3 nucleotides read TGTGCCAGCAGCGTAGGCCCGGGTTCCTACGAGCAGTACTTC. This sequence encodes CASSVGPGSYEQYF.